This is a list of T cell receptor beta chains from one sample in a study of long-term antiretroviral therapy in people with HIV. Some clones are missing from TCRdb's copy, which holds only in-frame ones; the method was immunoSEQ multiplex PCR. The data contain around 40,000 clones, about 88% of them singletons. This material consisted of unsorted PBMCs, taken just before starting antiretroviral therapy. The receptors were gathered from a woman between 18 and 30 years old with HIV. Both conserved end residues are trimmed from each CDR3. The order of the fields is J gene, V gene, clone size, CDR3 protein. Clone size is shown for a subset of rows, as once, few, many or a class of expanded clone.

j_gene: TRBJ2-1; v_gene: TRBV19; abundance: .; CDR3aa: ASNAGNSYNEQF
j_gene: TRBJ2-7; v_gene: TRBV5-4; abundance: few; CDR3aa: ASSLRGNGYEQY
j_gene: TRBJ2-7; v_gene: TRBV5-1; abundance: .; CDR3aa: ASSLALSGLSSYEQY
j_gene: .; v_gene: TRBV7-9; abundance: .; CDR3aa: ASTATNGQGGPYEQY
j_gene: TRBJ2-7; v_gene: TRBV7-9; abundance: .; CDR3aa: ASSKDSYEQY
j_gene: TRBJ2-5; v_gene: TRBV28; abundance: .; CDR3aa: ASSFEGLEGETQY
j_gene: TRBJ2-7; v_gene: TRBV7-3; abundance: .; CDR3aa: ASSPRGGGDGEQY
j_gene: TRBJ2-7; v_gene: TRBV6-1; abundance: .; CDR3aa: ASRFKRGYEQY
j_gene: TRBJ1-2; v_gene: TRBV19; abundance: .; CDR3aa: ASSMFEVSVGKGRYGYT
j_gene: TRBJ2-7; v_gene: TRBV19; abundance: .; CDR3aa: ASTPIGGNEQY
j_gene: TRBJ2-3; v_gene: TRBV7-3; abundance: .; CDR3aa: ASSLPGGNTDTQY
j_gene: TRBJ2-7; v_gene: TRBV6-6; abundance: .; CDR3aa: ASSSPGGSSYEQY
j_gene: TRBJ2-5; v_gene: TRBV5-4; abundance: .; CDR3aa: ATQTGTQETQY
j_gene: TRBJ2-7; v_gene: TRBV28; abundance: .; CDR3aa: ATGPELAGTYEQY
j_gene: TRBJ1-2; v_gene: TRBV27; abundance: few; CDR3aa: ASSPTGPWGGYT
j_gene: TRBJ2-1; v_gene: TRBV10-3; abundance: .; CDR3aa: AISEKRTGTSTIYNEQF
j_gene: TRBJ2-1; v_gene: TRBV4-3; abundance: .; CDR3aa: ANSQGISGKNEQF
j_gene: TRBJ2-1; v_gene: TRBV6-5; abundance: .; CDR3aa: ASSSRGVVEF
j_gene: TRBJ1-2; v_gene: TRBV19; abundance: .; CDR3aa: ASSIDPGRGHGYT
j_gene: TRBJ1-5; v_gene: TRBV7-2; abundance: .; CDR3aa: ASSARTGFGQPQH
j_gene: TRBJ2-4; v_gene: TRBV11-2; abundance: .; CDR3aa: ASSLGAATKNIQY
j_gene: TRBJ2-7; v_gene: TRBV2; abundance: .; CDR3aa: ASSGSLARGEQY
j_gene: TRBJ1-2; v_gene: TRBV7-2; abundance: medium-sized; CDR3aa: ASSPSGQGYGYT
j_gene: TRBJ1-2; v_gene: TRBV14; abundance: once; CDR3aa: ASSQGTYYGYT
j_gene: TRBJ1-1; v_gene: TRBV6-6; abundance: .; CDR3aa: ASSYAGTGLNTEAF
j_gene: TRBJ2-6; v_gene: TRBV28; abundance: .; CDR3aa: ASSWVRASGANVLT
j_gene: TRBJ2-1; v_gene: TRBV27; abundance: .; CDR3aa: ASSFSRDLTHSYNEQF
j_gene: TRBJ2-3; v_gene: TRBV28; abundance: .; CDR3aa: ASSPLAGGADTQY
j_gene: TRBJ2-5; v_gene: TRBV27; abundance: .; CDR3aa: ASSLEGSYETQY